This record looks at one TCR beta chain sequence and its context. Its antigen is currently unknown. A much larger clone lies a single base off, so this may be a read error. Points from the study as a whole: The larger cohort examined one V-J beta rearrangement, not whole repertoires.

A single record per CDR3 protein comes from TCRdb applying MiXCR to the 5' RACE reads. The sample gives approximately 60,000 distinct CDR3 sequences, approximately 23% of which show up once; under 3.5% is in the top ten. Germline assignment: CDR1 DFQATT and CDR2 SNEGSKA (reference sequence). The CDR3 extends over 13 amino acids. The TCR sequence derives from a female donor with breast cancer. Material: memory CD4+ T cells sorted from a lymph node. Subset given: memory CD4+ T cells, CD4+CD45RO+CD25-. The chain joins TRBV20-1 to TRBJ1-1; D may be TRBD1 (6 bases). The CDR3 nucleotides are TGCGGTGCTAGCAGGGGACCAGGGACTGAAGCTTTCTTT. This translates into CGASRGPGTEAFF.